A single sample is the source of the 25 T cell receptor beta chains below, sequenced in a study of T cells in Graves' hyperthyroidism and ophthalmopathy. TCR beta CDR3 region amplification was performed from RNA transcripts. In the first-round RT-PCR of the TCR CDR3, the HTBI primer set was used. TCRdb re-analysed the multiplex PCR reads in MiXCR, keeping a single row per CDR3 protein. The profile covers approximately 370,000 distinct CDR3 sequences, with about 18% appearing a single time and more than 30% taken by the ten largest. Input material: blood. These receptors were collected from a woman aged 30 to 39 with Graves' hyperthyroidism that later progressed to Graves' ophthalmopathy.

Concerning this clonotype: An end of the junction does not agree with germline; a read error may underlie this. J is TRBJ2-2 and V is TRBV15, with D possibly being TRBD2 (5 bases). CDR1 is LNHNV, CDR2 YYDKDF, per germline (reference sequence). The CDR3 length is 14 residues. The CDR3 sequence: CATSRRYNTGELLF. The CDR3 nucleotides are TGTGCCACCAGCAGAAGGTACAACACCGGGGAGCTGCTTTTT.

This sequence joins TRBV4-1 and TRBJ1-6; TRBD1 is a possible D gene (6 bases). This CDR3 comprises 16 residues. The germline V gene has CDR1 MGHRA and CDR2 YSYEKL. V lost 2 bases, J lost 6 bases, and 14 bases lay in between. CDR3 nucleotide sequence: TGCGCCAGCAGCCAACCCCAACAGGGAGTTAATTCACCCCTCCACTTT. Amino acids: CASSQPQQGVNSPLHF.

V is TRBV2 and J is TRBJ2-2; the D gene is possibly TRBD2 (5 bases). The germline gives CDR1 SNHLY, CDR2 FYNNEI. Trimming left V 7 bases short and J 2 bases short, with 8 bases between. This CDR3 is 13 amino acids long. The CDR3 bases are TGTGCCAGCATTGGACTTAACACCGGGGAGCTGTTTTTT. It yields the protein CASIGLNTGELFF.

This clonotype has at least ten counts. The rearrangement uses TRBV12-3 or TRBV12-4 and TRBJ1-1; D gene uncertain. There are 11 residues in the CDR3. Trimming took 7 bases from V and 6 from J, leaving 9 bases between them. In nucleotides, the CDR3 is TGTGCCAGCATGGCCGGGCCTGAAGCTTTCTTT. Translation: CASMAGPEAFF.

The sample holds many counts of this clonotype. The chain couples TRBV7-8 to TRBJ1-2; 9 bases agree with TRBD1. V dropped 3 bases and J dropped 5; count of bases not matched to a gene: 7. CDR3 length equals 15 residues. Per the germline V gene, CDR1 is SGHVS and CDR2 is FQNEAQ. Here the CDR3 DNA reads TGTGCCAGCAGCTTCGACCCGGGACAGGGTTATGGCTACACCTTC. Its translation is CASSFDPGQGYGYTF.

There are many counts of this clonotype. The chain joins TRBV20-1 to TRBJ2-7; no clear D. There are 12 residues in the CDR3. Per the germline V gene, CDR1 is DFQATT and CDR2 is SNEGSKA (reference sequence). Trimming took 5 bases from V and 0 from J, leaving 8 bases between them. CDR3 nucleotides: TGCAGTGCTGCCAAAGACTCCTACGAGCAGTACTTC. Its translation is CSAAKDSYEQYF.

This clonotype was picked up many times. This chain links TRBV19 with TRBJ2-7; TRBD1 matches 8 bases. After removal of 3 bases from V and 3 bases from J, the junction contained 4 bases not matched to a gene. The germline V gene encodes CDR1 LNHDA and CDR2 SQIVND (reference sequence). There are 14 residues in the CDR3. The CDR3 sequence is CASSMQGAGYEQYF. CDR3 DNA: TGTGCCAGTAGTATGCAGGGGGCAGGCTACGAGCAGTACTTC.

The V gene is TRBV7-2, the J gene TRBJ2-1; no firm D call. Germline CDR1 and CDR2: SGHTA and FQGNSA. V was shortened by 5 bases and J by 4 bases, with 6 bases between the two germline ends. The length of the CDR3 is 12 residues. This chain's CDR3 is CASSHEYNEQFF. The CDR3, as DNA: TGTGCCAGCAGCCATGAATACAATGAGCAGTTCTTC.

At least ten counts were recorded for this clonotype. V gene TRBV29-1 combines with J gene TRBJ1-1; TRBD1 is a possible D gene (6 bases). The length of the CDR3 is 12 residues. With 7 bases removed from V and 3 bases from J, the gap between germline ends came to 12 bases. The germline V gene has CDR1 SQVTM and CDR2 ANQGSEA. CDR3 nucleotide sequence: TGCAGCGCCAGGGGTATGGACACTGAAGCTTTCTTT. Amino acids: CSARGMDTEAFF.

This clonotype has ten or more counts. The rearrangement joins TRBV5-1 to TRBJ2-7; 8 bases align to TRBD2. The trim removed 3 bases at V and 6 bases at J, leaving 5 bases unmatched. The CDR3 totals 13 residues. The V gene's germline CDR1 is SGHRS and CDR2 YFSETQ. CDR3 nucleotides: TGCGCCAGCAGCTGGACTAGCCGTCGCGAGCAGTACTTC. Translated: CASSWTSRREQYF.

The chain couples TRBV20-1 to TRBJ2-7; the D is unclear. CDR1 is DFQATT, CDR2 SNEGSKA, per germline (reference sequence). The CDR3 contains 13 residues. V was pared by 3 bases and J by 0 bases, with 9 bases between. CDR3 protein: CSARDPSSYEQYF. Written as DNA, the CDR3 is TGCAGTGCTAGGGACCCTAGCTCCTACGAGCAGTACTTC.

The table lists this clonotype with a few counts. The rearrangement joins TRBV5-6 to TRBJ2-7; 14 positions match TRBD2. Germline assignment: CDR1 SGHDT and CDR2 YYEEEE. The CDR3 length is 16 residues. Trimming cost V 4 bases and J 1 base; bases outside gene matches: 4. The CDR3 sequence: CASSTGLAGASYEQYF. The CDR3 DNA reads as TGTGCCAGCAGCACGGGACTAGCGGGAGCATCCTACGAGCAGTACTTC.

This clonotype was seen repeatedly, ten times or more. This chain uses TRBV3-1 with TRBJ2-7; TRBD1 aligns across 7 bases. The CDR3 spans 13 residues. Germline assignment: CDR1 LGHDT and CDR2 YNNKEL (reference sequence). V was clipped by 6 bases and J by 7 bases; unmatched bases: 9. The CDR3 DNA reads as TGTGCCAGCAGGTTAAAGGGGGCTGGTGAGCAGTACTTC. Residues: CASRLKGAGEQYF.

This clonotype was counted at least ten times. The chain couples TRBV20-1 to TRBJ2-2; D not resolved. This CDR3 has 13 amino acids. The germline V and J ends were trimmed by 3 bases and 6 bases, with 11 bases remaining between them. Germline V gene lookup returns CDR1 DFQATT and CDR2 SNEGSKA (reference sequence). The CDR3 bases are TGCAGTGCTAGGGACCAATTCCCCGGGGAGCTGTTTTTT. Translation: CSARDQFPGELFF.

In its sample, this clonotype was seen many times. The CDR3 reads CASSLARGGPYEQYF. The CDR3 region has the DNA TGTGCCAGCAGCTTAGCCCGCGGGGGACCTTACGAGCAGTACTTC. The J gene is TRBJ2-7, the V gene TRBV7-8; 7 nucleotides match TRBD2. V shed 0 bases, J shed 4 bases, and the junction held 6 bases outside the gene matches. Looked up from germline, CDR1 is SGHVS and CDR2 is FQNEAQ. This CDR3 contains 15 residues.

This clonotype was found a few times. This chain joins TRBV12-3 or TRBV12-4 and TRBJ1-2; no reliable D call. V was clipped by 6 bases and J by 5 bases, with 13 bases between them. The CDR3 is 13 amino acids. CDR3 in DNA: TGTGCCAGCAGGACGACAAGGACGTATGGCTACACCTTC. It codes for CASRTTRTYGYTF.

This clonotype was picked up many times. The gene calls are TRBV27 and TRBJ1-2; D is perhaps TRBD1 (5 bases). The germline V gene encodes CDR1 MNHEY and CDR2 SMNVEV (reference sequence). This CDR3 spans 15 amino acids. V shed 3 bases and J shed 4 bases, with 15 bases lying between them. The CDR3 bases are TGTGCCAGCAGTTTGTCATCAGGGCTTAGCTATGGCTACACCTTC. It yields the protein CASSLSSGLSYGYTF.

In this sample, this clonotype turned up many times. The chain has TRBV12-3 or TRBV12-4 and TRBJ1-1; D is perhaps TRBD1 (5 bases). Trimming took 5 bases from V and 8 from J, leaving 15 bases between them. The CDR3 runs to 13 residues. The CDR3 here is CASSLFGTDEAFF. The CDR3 region has the DNA TGTGCCAGCAGTCTTTTCGGGACGGACGAAGCTTTCTTT.

This clonotype was detected ten times or more. The chain combines TRBV20-1 with TRBJ1-5, with D possibly TRBD1 on 6 matching bases. This CDR3 spans 13 amino acids. The germline V gene has CDR1 DFQATT and CDR2 SNEGSKA (reference sequence). Trimming left V 3 bases short and J 8 bases short, with 14 bases between. The CDR3 sequence: CSASPGHKEPQHF. The CDR3 DNA follows: TGCAGTGCTAGTCCGGGACATAAAGAGCCCCAGCATTTT.

V usage is TRBV12-3 or TRBV12-4 and J usage is TRBJ2-2; D possibly matches TRBD1 or TRBD2 (5 bases each). The V and J ends lost 3 bases and 6 bases respectively, with 8 bases between them. CDR3 size: 13 residues. The CDR3 is CASSFGGSGELFF. CDR3 nucleotides: TGTGCCAGCAGTTTTGGGGGATCCGGGGAGCTGTTTTTT.

This clonotype was detected many times. Written as DNA, the CDR3 is TGTGCCAGCAGCTCCCGGGACAGGGGGTCGGAGACCCAGTACTTC. Amino acids: CASSSRDRGSETQYF. The genes are TRBV13 and TRBJ2-5; TRBD1 aligns across 11 bases. Trimming cost V 4 bases and J 5 bases; bases outside gene matches: 6. Germline V gene sequence: CDR1 PRHDT, CDR2 FYEKMQ (reference sequence). The CDR3 spans 15 residues. Drawing the rest from reference TRBV13 and TRBJ2-5, the complete variable domain is AAGVIQSPRHLIKEKRETATLKCYPIPRHDTVYWYQQGPGQDPQFLISFYEKMQSDKGSIPDRFSAQQFSDYHSELNMSSLELGDSALYFCASSSRDRGSETQYFGPGTRLLVL.

The rearrangement joins TRBV6-1 to TRBJ2-3; no clear D. Deletions cut 5 bases from V and 1 base from J, with 22 bases between. From germline, CDR1 is MNHNS and CDR2 SASEGT. CDR3 size: 18 residues. The CDR3 nucleotides are TGTGCCAGCAGTTGGAGACCCCCCCAGAGGCTCGGCACAGATACGCAGTATTTT. Amino acid sequence: CASSWRPPQRLGTDTQYF.

This clonotype was found a few times. This chain uses TRBV28 with TRBJ2-3; D unresolved. This CDR3 comprises 16 residues. V gave up 3 bases and J gave up 1 base, with 14 bases separating them. CDR1 and CDR2 from the germline V gene are MDHEN and SYDVKM. CDR3 DNA sequence: TGTGCCAGCAGTTTCGGTCGGCCTTTCGGCACAGATACGCAGTATTTT. This gives the protein CASSFGRPFGTDTQYF.

This clonotype occurred a few times. The chain links TRBV19 to TRBJ2-1, with 9 bases fitting TRBD2. Germline CDR1 LNHDA, CDR2 SQIVND (reference sequence). The V gene end was trimmed by 5 bases and the J gene end by 2 bases; junction bases not matched to a gene: 4. CDR3 length: 15 residues. The DNA of the CDR3 is TGTGCCAGTAGTTTTAGCGGGAGTCCCTACAATGAGCAGTTCTTC. Amino acids: CASSFSGSPYNEQFF.

Points on this clonotype: A much larger clone differs by one base, so this may be a read error. The chain combines TRBV11-2 with TRBJ1-2, with D possibly TRBD1 on 5 matching bases. There are 16 residues in the CDR3. CDR1 SGHAT and CDR2 FQNNGV come from the germline V gene. Here the CDR3 DNA reads TGTACCAGCAGCCGAGAGCCCAGGGCGTCTAACTATGGCTACACCTTC. It codes for CTSSREPRASNYGYTF.